A single sample gave rise to the 21 T cell receptor beta chains below, sequenced in a study of tumor-infiltrating lymphocytes in primary liver carcinoma. The study co-extracted DNA and RNA from around 18-30 mg of unsorted bulk tissue. A constant-region primer served to make TCR beta cDNA from approximately 490 ng total RNA. ARM-PCR, slightly modified, supplied the TCR beta libraries through three nested multiplex PCR rounds. Rounds one and two of PCR, each of roughly 10 cycles, were primed with TRBV1-TRBV30 forward primers and a C-beta reverse primer. TCRdb fed the multiplex PCR reads into MiXCR, producing one record per CDR3 protein. The table includes approximately 60,000 distinct CDR3 sequences, roughly 70% detected once. Sequencing was performed on liver tumor tissue from sampling region 2. Subset specified: tumor region T2, inferior pole. The receptors originated from a man aged 40-55 years with primary liver carcinoma and hepatitis B virus infection.

Remarks on this clonotype: Germline is not matched at one junction end, which may reflect a read error. The V gene is TRBV4-2, the J gene TRBJ2-1; 10 bases are a match to TRBD2. Germline V gene lookup returns CDR1 LGHNA and CDR2 YNFKEQ. This CDR3 comprises 15 residues. CDR3 residues: CASRPTGTSVNEKFF. The CDR3 nucleotides are TGTGCCAGCAGGCCAACCGGGACTAGCGTCAATGAGAAGTTCTTC.

Worth noting for this clonotype: One end of the junction is discordant with germline, which a read error may explain. V gene TRBV6-5 combines with J gene TRBJ2-5; the D gene could be TRBD1 or TRBD2 (6 bases each). The CDR3 has 13 residues. CDR1 is MNHEY and CDR2 is SVGAGI in the germline V gene. CDR3 in amino acids: CASSYPGAETLYF. Here the CDR3 DNA reads TGTGCCAGCAGTTACCCGGGGGCGGAGACCCTGTACTTC.

With regard to this clonotype: This may be a read error, as it is one base from a much larger clone. V usage is TRBV11-2 and J usage is TRBJ2-7, with D possibly being TRBD1 or TRBD2 (6 bases each). V lost 6 bases to trimming and J lost 5 bases, with 11 bases between them. This CDR3 has 12 residues. Germline-derived CDR1 and CDR2 are SGHAT and FQNNGV. CDR3 sequence (DNA): TGTGCCAGCAGTCCCGGGGGCCACGAGCAGTACTTC. Translation: CASSPGGHEQYF.

As to this clonotype: One end of the junction varies from germline; a read error may be responsible. V is TRBV6-2 or TRBV6-3 and J is TRBJ2-6; D may match TRBD1 or TRBD2 (6 bases each). Germline V gene lookup returns CDR1 MNHEY and CDR2 SVGEGT. The CDR3 totals 17 residues. CDR3 nucleotide sequence: TGTGCCAGCATCTCCGGAGGGGGTTTACATGGGGCCAACATCCTGACTTTC. Amino acid sequence: CASISGGGLHGANILTF.

This clonotype was seen only a few times. The rearrangement joins TRBV6-1 to TRBJ2-7; D is undetermined. Germline V gene sequence: CDR1 MNHNS, CDR2 SASEGT. This CDR3 spans 16 amino acids. V gave up 5 bases and J gave up 0 bases, with 17 bases separating them. The CDR3 sequence: CASSRSTAASSYEQYF. CDR3 coding DNA: TGTGCCAGCAGTCGCTCAACCGCTGCGAGCTCCTACGAGCAGTACTTC.

This clonotype was found once. An end of the junction differs from the germline gene, which may be a read error. The chain combines TRBV10-3 with TRBJ2-7, with D possibly TRBD2 on 6 matching bases. The V gene's germline CDR1 is ENHRY and CDR2 SYGVKD. This CDR3 has 13 residues. CDR3 sequence (DNA): TGTGCCATCGAACCCACCGAATCGGGGGAGCAGCATTTC. Amino acids: CAIEPTESGEQHF.

This chain connects TRBV11-2 to TRBJ2-5, with D possibly being TRBD2 (6 bases). Germline V gives CDR1 SGHAT, CDR2 FQNNGV. The CDR3 consists of 16 residues. The CDR3 region has the DNA TGTGTCTGCAGCCAAACTCCTGGTGGGGGGAAAGGGACCCAGTACTTC. It codes for CVCSQTPGGGKGTQYF.

Comment on this clonotype: The junction differs from germline at one of its ends, possibly a read error. The rearrangement links TRBV11-2 to TRBJ2-4; D is ambiguous. Germline V gene data show CDR1 as SGHAT and CDR2 as FQNNGV. The CDR3 has 14 amino acids. The chain's CDR3 is CASSVDPVPRIQYF. As DNA, the CDR3 is TGCGCCAGCAGCGTAGATCCAGTCCCAAGGATTCAGTACTTC.

This sequence joins TRBV5-1 and TRBJ2-7, with 9 bases identical to TRBD1. V dropped 0 bases and J dropped 5; count of bases not matched to a gene: 9. The CDR3 runs 16 residues. Germline-derived CDR1 and CDR2 are SGHRS and YFSETQ. The CDR3 DNA reads as TGCGCCAGCAGCTTGGGGGAACAGGGGGCGCGGAACGAGCAGTACTTC. Amino acids: CASSLGEQGARNEQYF.

Remarks on this clonotype: A much more abundant neighbour one base away suggests this may be a read error. The rearrangement joins TRBV11-1 to TRBJ2-3, with 8 bases matching TRBD1. Germline V lookup: CDR1 SGHAT, CDR2 FQDESV (reference sequence). The V gene end was trimmed by 1 base and the J gene end by 6 bases; junction bases not matched to a gene: 9. This CDR3 has 16 amino acids. CDR3 nucleotides: TGTGCCAGCAGCTTAGTATCGGCAGGGGGCTCGGATACGCAGTATTTT. Translating it yields CASSLVSAGGSDTQYF.

This clonotype was recorded a few times. This is likely a read error, given that the CDR3 carries no conserved phenylalanine or tryptophan at its end. The DNA of the CDR3 is TGCAGCGCAAACTTTTGTACCTACGAGCAGTACTTG. As protein: CSANFCTYEQYL. The chain has TRBV29-1 and TRBJ2-7; D is undetermined. The V gene's germline CDR1 is SQVTM and CDR2 ANQGSEA. The germline V and J ends were trimmed by 7 bases and 2 bases, with 12 bases remaining between them. The CDR3 totals 12 residues.

In this sample, this clonotype turned up a few times. Possible read error: a much larger clone is one base away. The CDR3: CTSSFRQGKDEQYF. The CDR3, as DNA: TGTACCAGCAGTTTTCGGCAGGGTAAGGACGAGCAGTACTTC. This sequence joins TRBV12-3 or TRBV12-4 and TRBJ2-7; tentative D call: TRBD1 (5 bases). The CDR3 totals 14 residues.

In its sample, this clonotype was seen a few times. The rearrangement joins TRBV5-5 to TRBJ2-7; D might be TRBD2 (5 bases). The CDR3 length is 14 residues. The ends were cut back, 5 bases at V and 0 bases at J, with 12 bases in the middle. Per the germline V gene, CDR1 is SGHKS and CDR2 is YYEKEE (reference sequence). The CDR3 here is CASSPLDFSYEQYF. In DNA, the CDR3 is TGTGCCAGCAGTCCACTAGACTTCTCCTACGAGCAGTACTTC.

Concerning this clonotype itself: Sequence at one end of the junction differs from germline and may be a read error. The chain couples TRBV11-2 to TRBJ1-1; 7 bases align to TRBD1. The length of the CDR3 is 16 residues. Germline loops: CDR1 SGHAT, CDR2 FQNNGV. In DNA, the CDR3 is TGTCCCAGCAGCCCATCCAGGGGGTTGGTGAACACTGAAGCTTTATTC. Translated, it gives CPSSPSRGLVNTEALF. The variable domain in full, completed from reference TRBV11-2 and TRBJ1-1, reads EAGVAQSPRYKIIEKRQSVAFWCNPISGHATLYWYQQILGQGPKLLIQFQNNGVVDDSQLPKDRFSAERLKGVDSTLKIQPAKLEDSAVYLCPSSPSRGLVNTEALFGQGTRLTVV.

On this clonotype: A much larger clone is a single base away; this may be a read error. This chain uses TRBV7-9 with TRBJ1-2; TRBD1 is a possible D gene (6 bases). This CDR3 is built from 14 residues. The germline V gene encodes CDR1 SEHNR and CDR2 FQNEAQ (reference sequence). CDR3 in amino acids: CASGLGGSDYGYTF. CDR3 nucleotides: TGTGCCAGCGGCTTGGGGGGCTCGGACTATGGCTACACCTTC.

The chain has TRBV11-2 and TRBJ2-3; D is possibly TRBD2 (5 bases). This CDR3 has 15 amino acids. Germline CDR1 is SGHAT and CDR2 is FQNNGV. Trimming cost V 9 bases and J 4 bases, with 20 bases left between them. This chain's CDR3 is CARNTPGWRADTQYF. CDR3 DNA: TGTGCCAGGAACACCCCGGGATGGCGGGCAGATACGCAGTATTTT. Variable domain in full (rest from reference TRBV11-2 and TRBJ2-3): EAGVAQSPRYKIIEKRQSVAFWCNPISGHATLYWYQQILGQGPKLLIQFQNNGVVDDSQLPKDRFSAERLKGVDSTLKIQPAKLEDSAVYLCARNTPGWRADTQYFGPGTRLTVL.

As concerns this clonotype: The conserved phenylalanine or tryptophan is not found at the CDR3 terminus, so this likely reflects a read error. The V and J genes are TRBV29-1 and TRBJ2-3, with a possible D match to TRBD2 (6 bases). The CDR3 covers 12 residues. In germline, CDR1 is SQVTM, CDR2 ANQGSEA. CDR3 region: CIVGLGGDTQYL. In DNA, the CDR3 is TGCATCGTTGGGCTGGGAGGCGATACGCAGTATTTA.

The rearrangement uses TRBV12-3 or TRBV12-4 and TRBJ1-5, with D tentatively TRBD1 (5 bases). Between the trimmed V and J ends, which lost 0 bases and 4 bases, there was a span of 10 bases. The CDR3 runs 15 residues. This CDR3 is CASSLAQGPNQPQHF. In DNA, the CDR3 is TGTGCCAGCAGTTTAGCCCAGGGTCCTAATCAGCCCCAGCATTTT.

The chain carries TRBV7-2 and TRBJ1-5; D is ambiguous. The CDR3 length is 13 residues. Germline-derived CDR1 and CDR2 are SGHTA and FQGNSA. V was trimmed by 6 bases and J by 3 bases, leaving 9 bases between them. The CDR3 coding sequence is TGTGCCAGCAGTCACTCGAACAATCAGCCCCAGCATTTT. Encoded protein: CASSHSNNQPQHF.

In regard to this clonotype: Relative to the germline gene, one junction end is altered; a read error may explain this. V usage is TRBV6-1 and J usage is TRBJ2-7; perhaps D is TRBD1 or TRBD2 (5 bases each). This CDR3 spans 14 amino acids. Germline V gene sequence: CDR1 MNHNS, CDR2 SASEGT. The CDR3 nucleotides are TGTGCCAGCGTAACACCGGGACGGAAGTACGAGCGGTACTTC. As protein: CASVTPGRKYERYF.

As for this clonotype: At one boundary the junction diverges from the germline segment, which might be a read error. V usage is TRBV11-2 and J usage is TRBJ2-3; D remains unclear. The length of the CDR3 is 12 residues. CDR1 is SGHAT and CDR2 is FQNNGV in the germline V gene. CDR3 loop: CARSASTDTHHF. As DNA, the CDR3 is TGTGCCAGGAGCGCCAGCACAGATACGCATCATTTT. The full variable domain, with the rest looked up from reference TRBV11-2 and TRBJ2-3, is EAGVAQSPRYKIIEKRQSVAFWCNPISGHATLYWYQQILGQGPKLLIQFQNNGVVDDSQLPKDRFSAERLKGVDSTLKIQPAKLEDSAVYLCARSASTDTHHFGPGTRLTVL.